This TCR beta chain originates from a study of prognosis after radiotherapy for stage I lung cancer. From genomic DNA, TCR beta CDR3 was amplified by two-round multiplex PCR. Specific primers for each TRBV and TRBJ gene were what first-round PCR used. TCRdb re-analysed the multiplex PCR reads in MiXCR, keeping a single row per CDR3 protein. Among around 31,000 distinct CDR3 sequences listed, about half were seen once. This clonotype was counted a single time. The V gene's germline CDR1 is MNHEY and CDR2 SVGEGT. The CDR3 totals 16 residues. The junction had 11 bases not matched to a gene; V was cut back by 7 bases and J by 2 bases.

Specimen: PBMCs, collected before or after stereotactic body radiation therapy (not recorded which). The clonotype originates from a donor of 50 years or more with non-small cell lung cancer. The chain has TRBV6-2 or TRBV6-3 and TRBJ2-3, with TRBD1 matching 8 bases. CDR3 nucleotides: TGTGCCAGCATGGCAGCCACAGGGGGTAACACAGATACGCAGTATTTT. This gives the protein CASMAATGGNTDTQYF.